This T cell receptor (beta chain) came from a study of blood T cell repertoires in COVID-19. Study-level information: Sites across the United States, Italy and Spain contributed samples from acute and convalescent COVID-19. In each case, the material was cDNA or gDNA derived from T cells, B-cell-depleted T cells, or PBMCs.

The CDR3 runs to 15 residues. CDR1 is KGHSH and CDR2 is LQKENI in the germline V gene. V lost 0 bases and J lost 4, with 9 bases in between. In the source study's methods: Estimated nucleated cell counts came from reference gene primer amplification. Sequenced by immunoSEQ multiplex PCR; TCRdb stores in-frame clones only, minus some. The DNA was the basis for D and trimming; V, J and clone size are from that table. The sample consists of over 200,000 clones, around 84% of them appearing once. The clonotype originates from an elderly man with acute or convalescent COVID-19. Sequenced: peripheral blood. The V call is TRBV18, the J call TRBJ2-2; D is undetermined. DNA of the CDR3: TGTGCCAGCTCACCACCTAACCGGGTCACCGGGGAGCTGTTTTTT. It yields the protein CASSPPNRVTGELFF.